These 4 T cell receptor beta chains were all obtained from the same sample, sequenced in a study of CD4 and CD8 cells across lung adenocarcinoma regions. TCRdb re-called the PCR reads through MiXCR, storing one row per CDR3 protein. The table includes 3,600 or so distinct CDR3 sequences, 64% detected once. The sequencing input was CD4+ T cells from the margin of a lung tumor. The receptors here all came from a male donor with lung adenocarcinoma. The CD4 and CD8 labels of this study may be unreliable.

Within the sample, this clonotype is large (0.1 to 1%). This chain uses TRBV6-1 with TRBJ1-2, with 10 bases lining up with TRBD1. V gave up 2 bases and J gave up 5 bases; unmatched junction bases: 5. Germline CDR1 MNHNS, CDR2 SASEGT. CDR3 size: 15 residues. Here the CDR3 reads CASSEIRDRGYGYTF. The CDR3 DNA sequence: TGTGCCAGCAGTGAAATAAGGGACAGGGGATATGGCTACACCTTC.

V usage is TRBV6-1 and J usage is TRBJ2-4; maybe TRBD1 (6 bases). The CDR3 runs to 15 residues. Trimming took 8 bases from V and 0 from J, leaving 14 bases between them. CDR1 is MNHNS and CDR2 is SASEGT in the germline V gene. The CDR3 here is CASQTGTSAKNIQYF. CDR3 DNA: TGTGCCAGCCAGACCGGGACATCAGCCAAAAACATTCAGTACTTC.

Sample share makes this clonotype large. The V call is TRBV27, the J call TRBJ2-3; the D is unclear. Germline values: CDR1 MNHEY, CDR2 SMNVEV (reference sequence). There are 14 residues in the CDR3. V gave up 5 bases and J gave up 2 bases, with 11 bases separating them. In DNA, the CDR3 is TGTGCCAGCAGTCTGGGGTCTTACACAGATACGCAGTATTTT. Translated: CASSLGSYTDTQYF.

A few counts support this clonotype. The chain recombines TRBV6-5 with TRBJ2-3; the match to TRBD1 covers 7 bases. Per germline, CDR1 MNHEY and CDR2 SVGAGI. The CDR3 consists of 15 residues. With V trimmed by 2 bases and J by 0 bases, 2 bases remained unmatched. The CDR3 sequence: CASSYATGSTDTQYF. DNA of the CDR3: TGTGCCAGCAGTTACGCGACAGGGAGCACAGATACGCAGTATTTT.